These 26 T cell receptor beta chains were all obtained from the same sample, sequenced in a study of metastatic and nonmetastatic thyroid tumors. Thyroid surgery took place with no prior treatment in any patient. TCRdb re-called the PCR reads via MiXCR. The table has tens of thousands of clones, around 26% seen once. Input material: blood. The receptors were sampled from a female donor with papillary thyroid cancer or a benign thyroid nodule (not recorded which). Some clones in this sample may be carry-over from other donors' samples.

The table lists this clone with many counts. The chain recombines TRBV4-1 with TRBJ1-3; no definite D call. CDR1 is MGHRA, CDR2 YSYEKL, per germline. CDR3 length equals 12 residues. Trimming pared 0 bases from V and 9 bases from J, leaving 6 bases between. This chain's CDR3 is CASSQEWGTIYF. The CDR3, as DNA: TGCGCCAGCAGCCAAGAATGGGGCACCATATATTTT.

This clone was counted ten times or more. The V gene is TRBV30, the J gene TRBJ1-1; D possibly corresponds to TRBD1 (6 bases). Germline V lookup: CDR1 GTSNPN, CDR2 SVGIG (reference sequence). The V and J ends lost 4 bases and 7 bases respectively, with 19 bases between them. There are 14 residues in the CDR3. The CDR3, as DNA: TGTGCCTGGAACGGGGGCCCGGGGGCAATTGAAGCTTTCTTT. This gives the protein CAWNGGPGAIEAFF.

This clone was picked up a small number of times. The chain couples TRBV27 to TRBJ2-1; 8 nucleotides agree with TRBD2. CDR1 is MNHEY and CDR2 is SMNVEV in the germline V gene (reference sequence). CDR3 size: 14 residues. V lost 6 bases, J lost 6 bases, and 7 bases stayed unmatched. This CDR3 is CASRLAGCPNEQFF. CDR3 nucleotides: TGTGCCAGCAGGTTAGCGGGGTGTCCCAATGAGCAGTTCTTC.

This clone occurred a few times. The rearrangement joins TRBV7-9 to TRBJ2-7; D ambiguous. CDR1 and CDR2 from the germline V gene are SEHNR and FQNEAQ (reference sequence). Trimming pared 1 base from V and 3 bases from J, leaving 10 bases between. The CDR3 contains 14 residues. For the CDR3, the DNA is TGTGCCAGCAGCTTAGTGGGATCTCACTACGAGCAGTACTTC. Its protein product is CASSLVGSHYEQYF. Looking up the rest from reference TRBV7-9 and TRBJ2-7 gives the full variable domain: DTGVSQNPRHKITKRGQNVTFRCDPISEHNRLYWYRQTLGQGPEFLTYFQNEAQLEKSRLLSDRFSAERPKGSFSTLEIQRTEQGDSAMYLCASSLVGSHYEQYFGPGTRLTVT.

Many counts were recorded for this clone. A single base separates this from a much larger clone, so it may be a read error. Lacking the conserved final phenylalanine or tryptophan, this CDR3 likely reflects a read error. The chain combines TRBV12-3 or TRBV12-4 with TRBJ2-2; 8 nucleotides line up with TRBD1. The ends lost 10 bases at V and 7 bases at J; junction bases unmatched: 14. The length of the CDR3 is 15 residues. The CDR3 DNA follows: TGTGCCACGGCGCCATCAGGGGGCCCTCTCGGGGAGCTGTTTCTT. It yields the protein CATAPSGGPLGELFL.

The sample holds many counts of this clone. This sequence joins TRBV29-1 and TRBJ1-3; no firm D call. V gave up 2 bases and J gave up 5 bases, with 7 bases separating them. This CDR3 is 12 amino acids long. From germline, CDR1 is SQVTM and CDR2 ANQGSEA. The CDR3 DNA reads TGCAGCGTTGAACACCGAAGAAACACCATATATTTT. Translation gives CSVEHRRNTIYF.

The chain carries TRBV9 and TRBJ2-7, with TRBD2 matching 12 bases. The CDR3 has 16 residues. Germline V CDR1 and CDR2: SGDLS, YYNGEE. Trimming cost V 0 bases and J 3 bases; bases outside gene matches: 4. The CDR3: CASSVGPGLAGYEQYF. The CDR3 bases are TGTGCCAGCAGCGTAGGGCCGGGACTAGCGGGCTACGAGCAGTACTTC.

The genes are TRBV20-1 and TRBJ1-1; TRBD1 agrees at 7 bases. Germline V gene sequence: CDR1 DFQATT, CDR2 SNEGSKA (reference sequence). The ends lost 6 bases at V and 7 bases at J; junction bases unmatched: 8. This CDR3 comprises 12 residues. The CDR3 loop reads CSAFRGQREAFF. CDR3 DNA: TGCAGTGCCTTCCGGGGACAGCGTGAAGCTTTCTTT.

A note on this clone: A much larger clone lies a single base off, so this may be a read error. The sample holds other DNA sequences that translate to the same CDR3. The chain carries TRBV20-1 and TRBJ1-1; no clear D. The CDR3 runs to 14 residues. Germline V gene sequence: CDR1 DFQATT, CDR2 SNEGSKA (reference sequence). CDR3 sequence (DNA): TGCAGTGCTAGCTCCCAAATCTCGAACACTGAAGCCTTCTTT. As protein: CSASSQISNTEAFF.

The chain couples TRBV19 to TRBJ2-2; no reliable D call. Germline CDR1 and CDR2: LNHDA and SQIVND (reference sequence). This CDR3 spans 16 amino acids. V was pared by 3 bases and J by 5 bases, with 16 bases between. CDR3 in amino acids: CASSIRCQRMTGELFF. As DNA, the CDR3 is TGTGCCAGTAGTATCCGGTGCCAAAGGATGACCGGGGAGCTGTTTTTT. Together with reference TRBV19 and TRBJ2-2, the CDR3 gives the full variable domain: DGGITQSPKYLFRKEGQNVTLSCEQNLNHDAMYWYRQDPGQGLRLIYYSQIVNDFQKGDIAEGYSVSREKKESFPLTVTSAQKNPTAFYLCASSIRCQRMTGELFFGEGSRLTVL.

This clone was picked up many times. The J gene is TRBJ2-5, the V gene TRBV5-4, with D perhaps matching TRBD1 (6 bases). V was clipped by 3 bases and J by 2 bases, with 14 bases between them. This CDR3 has 15 amino acids. Germline values: CDR1 SGHNT, CDR2 YYREEE (reference sequence). CDR3 DNA: TGTGCCAGCAGCTCAAGACAGGCCCTTCAAGAGACCCAGTACTTC. Amino acid sequence: CASSSRQALQETQYF.

Many counts were recorded for this clone. The genes are TRBV28 and TRBJ1-5; 8 positions agree with TRBD1. This CDR3 spans 14 amino acids. The V segment lost 6 bases and the J segment 6 bases; nucleotides outside the gene matches: 7. Per the germline V gene, CDR1 is MDHEN and CDR2 is SYDVKM. The CDR3 loop is CASSRGQGSQPQHF. The CDR3 region has the DNA TGTGCCAGCAGCCGAGGACAGGGTAGTCAGCCCCAGCATTTT.

This clone was found many times. V is TRBV20-1 and J is TRBJ1-1, with TRBD1 as a possible D gene (6 bases). Trimming stripped 6 bases from V and 5 bases from J, with 19 bases between. The CDR3 totals 14 residues. Germline lookup yields CDR1 DFQATT and CDR2 SNEGSKA (reference sequence). The CDR3 DNA is TGCAGTGCCTCCGAGCGTGGACAGCCGACTGAAGCTTTCTTT. Its protein product is CSASERGQPTEAFF.

The chain couples TRBV9 to TRBJ2-7, with 12 bases matching TRBD2. The junction had 18 bases not matched to a gene; V was cut back by 2 bases and J by 6 bases. This CDR3 region has 19 residues. The germline gives CDR1 SGDLS, CDR2 YYNGEE. The CDR3 coding sequence is TGTGCCAGCAGCGTCGACCTCAAGACTAGCGGGAGTACTTTCTCCGAGCAGTACTTC. Amino acid sequence: CASSVDLKTSGSTFSEQYF.

Ten or more counts support this clone. This sequence joins TRBV4-1 and TRBJ2-1; TRBD2 agrees at 16 bases. Germline lookup yields CDR1 MGHRA and CDR2 YSYEKL. This CDR3 has 15 amino acids. The V and J ends lost 2 bases and 15 bases, in that order; junction bases with no gene match: 7. The CDR3 region has the DNA TGCGCCAGCAGCCAACCAGGGACTAGCGGGAGGGTAATGTTCTTC. Protein product: CASSQPGTSGRVMFF.

This clone was picked up many times. This chain uses TRBV5-1 with TRBJ2-7; D is undetermined. Trimming shortened V by 0 bases and J by 2 bases, and 18 bases separated the two germline ends. Germline loops: CDR1 SGHRS, CDR2 YFSETQ. The CDR3 has 17 residues. The CDR3 reads CASSLAERVNPAYEQYF. CDR3 in DNA: TGCGCCAGCAGCTTGGCGGAAAGAGTCAACCCGGCCTACGAGCAGTACTTC.

The sample holds a few counts of this clone. A much larger clone sits a single nucleotide away, making a read error possible. The chain combines TRBV18 with TRBJ2-3, with D possibly matching TRBD1 (6 bases). The CDR3 extends over 17 amino acids. CDR1 is KGHSH, CDR2 LQKENI, per germline. Trimming removed 3 bases from V and 2 bases from J, with 18 bases in between. In nucleotides, the CDR3 is TGTGCCAGCTCACCCCCGACAGGAGTCCCGGACACAGATACGCAGTATTTT. Translating gives CASSPPTGVPDTDTQYF.

This clone was observed many times. The chain combines TRBV11-1 with TRBJ2-3, with TRBD2 as a possible D gene (6 bases). Germline CDR1 is SGHAT and CDR2 is FQDESV (reference sequence). CDR3 length equals 16 residues. V was cut by 5 bases and J by 6 bases, with 21 bases left in between. For the CDR3, the DNA is TGTGCCAGCAGCGCCTTAGATTACGCGGGATCGGATACGCAGTATTTT. Protein product: CASSALDYAGSDTQYF. Supplemented by reference TRBV11-1 and TRBJ2-3, the full variable domain reads EAEVAQSPRYKITEKSQAVAFWCDPISGHATLYWYRQILGQGPELLVQFQDESVVDDSQLPKDRFSAERLKGVDSTLKIQPAELGDSAMYLCASSALDYAGSDTQYFGPGTRLTVL.

This clone was detected ten times or more. The rearrangement joins TRBV11-1 to TRBJ2-2, with 8 bases aligning to TRBD1. Germline V CDR1 and CDR2: SGHAT, FQDESV (reference sequence). The junction had 11 bases not matched to a gene; V was cut back by 5 bases and J by 3 bases. The CDR3 runs to 17 residues. The CDR3 region is CASSSESGQGYTGELFF. CDR3 DNA sequence: TGTGCCAGCAGCAGCGAATCCGGACAGGGTTACACCGGGGAGCTGTTTTTT.

This clone rates as medium-sized (0.01 to 0.1%). This sequence joins TRBV6-1 and TRBJ2-1; weak D call: TRBD2 (5 bases). CDR3 length: 14 residues. The V gene's germline CDR1 is MNHNS and CDR2 SASEGT. V was clipped by 7 bases and J by 4 bases, with 14 bases between them. CDR3 nucleotides: TGTGCCAGCACCCTGGGAGACAATTACAATGAGCAGTTCTTC. Translation: CASTLGDNYNEQFF.

Many counts were recorded for this clone. The chain has TRBV5-1 and TRBJ1-2, with D hard to call. The CDR3 totals 12 residues. Germline CDR1 reads SGHRS; CDR2 reads YFSETQ. Between the trimmed V and J ends, which lost 5 bases and 0 bases, there was a span of 5 bases. The CDR3 region is CASRDANYGYTF. The CDR3 coding sequence is TGCGCCAGCAGGGATGCTAACTATGGCTACACCTTC.

This clone was picked up many times. The CDR3 sequence: CASSLRGGGRDEQYF. CDR3 bases: TGTGCCAGCAGCTTACGCGGCGGGGGCCGGGACGAGCAGTACTTC. The rearrangement uses TRBV7-2 and TRBJ2-7; D may be TRBD2 (7 bases). V lost 2 bases to trimming and J lost 5 bases, with 16 bases between them. The germline V gene encodes CDR1 SGHTA and CDR2 FQGNSA. CDR3 length: 15 residues. The full variable domain, completed using reference TRBV7-2 and TRBJ2-7, is GAGVSQSPSNKVTEKGKDVELRCDPISGHTALYWYRQSLGQGLEFLIYFQGNSAPDKSGLPSDRFSAERTGGSVSTLTIQRTQQEDSAVYLCASSLRGGGRDEQYFGPGTRLTVT.

Only one count was recorded for this clone. The chain combines TRBV9 with TRBJ1-5; D perhaps matches TRBD1 (6 bases). The CDR3 spans 13 residues. From germline, CDR1 is SGDLS and CDR2 YYNGEE. V was cut by 4 bases and J by 10 bases, with 15 bases left in between. The CDR3 is CASSLWEGDPQHF. The CDR3 DNA follows: TGTGCCAGCAGCCTGTGGGAGGGGGACCCCCAGCATTTT.

The V and J genes are TRBV4-1 and TRBJ2-7; D is tentatively TRBD1 or TRBD2 (5 bases each). The ends were cut back, 4 bases at V and 3 bases at J, with 13 bases in the middle. There are 14 residues in the CDR3. The germline V gene encodes CDR1 MGHRA and CDR2 YSYEKL. For the CDR3, the DNA is TGCGCCAGCAGCCTGGGGACCTCCGGCTACGAGCAGTACTTC. Its translation is CASSLGTSGYEQYF.

Many counts were recorded for this clone. The chain links TRBV6-1 to TRBJ2-5; 9 nucleotides agree with TRBD1. The germline V gene encodes CDR1 MNHNS and CDR2 SASEGT. V trimming: 6 bases; J trimming: 5 bases; junction bases outside the gene matches: 16. The length of the CDR3 is 17 residues. CDR3 loop: CASSSRGTGTGSETQYF. Here the CDR3 DNA reads TGTGCCAGCAGCTCCCGTGGGACCGGGACAGGGTCGGAGACCCAGTACTTC.

This clone came up many times. This chain uses TRBV2 with TRBJ2-7; perhaps TRBD1 as D (6 bases). CDR3 length equals 12 residues. Germline loops: CDR1 SNHLY, CDR2 FYNNEI. The V end lost 8 bases, the J end lost 6 bases, and 14 bases lay between the germline ends. CDR3 in DNA: TGTGCCAGCCAAACAGGGTTGGGCGAGCAGTACTTC. This translates into CASQTGLGEQYF.